Listed below are T cell receptor beta chains from one sample, sequenced in a study of CD4 T cells in relation to SARS-CoV-2 and coronaviruses. The antigens these receptors bind are not known. This table comes from immunoSEQ multiplex PCR, and its TCRdb copy is limited to in-frame clones, with some not included. Among tens of thousands of clones listed, 76% were seen once. The sample taken for sequencing was CD4+ T cells from PBMCs, cultured in vitro. The receptors shown here come from a human donor in good health. CDR3s include the opening cysteine and the closing phenylalanine or tryptophan. The D gene is left open where the match is weak. A row's size may be missing; if present it is once, few, many or a size class.

V	D	J	size	CDR3	DNA
TRBV9	-	TRBJ2-1	-	CASSEDIGSYNEQFF	TGTGCCAGCAGCGAGGACATAGGCTCCTACAATGAGCAGTTCTTC
TRBV13	-	TRBJ2-4	-	CASSLNKNIQYF	TGTGCCAGCAGCTTAAACAAAAACATTCAGTACTTC
TRBV7-2	-	TRBJ1-3	-	CASSLYGDTIYF	TGTGCCAGCAGCCTATACGGGGACACCATATATTTT
TRBV5-1	-	TRBJ2-7	few	CASSQAGVSYEQYF	TGCGCCAGCAGCCAGGCAGGGGTCTCCTACGAGCAGTACTTC
TRBV9	-	TRBJ2-7	once	CASSVVPGTDEQYF	TGTGCCAGCAGCGTAGTGCCGGGTACTGACGAGCAGTACTTC
TRBV6-2/TRBV6-3	-	TRBJ2-1	-	CASSSITDEQFF	TGTGCCAGCAGTTCGATTACGGATGAGCAGTTCTTC
TRBV27	-	TRBJ1-1	few	CASSTFLQGNTEAFF	TGTGCCAGCAGCACGTTCTTGCAGGGCAACACTGAAGCTTTCTTT
TRBV18	-	TRBJ2-7	once	CASSPPDNEQYF	TGTGCCAGCTCACCACCGGACAACGAGCAGTACTTC
TRBV29-1	TRBD2	TRBJ2-1	few	CSVEGLANEQFF	TGCAGCGTTGAAGGACTAGCCAATGAGCAGTTCTTC
TRBV9	TRBD2	TRBJ2-3	-	CASSSGGAADTQYF	TGTGCCAGCAGCAGCGGGGGGGCGGCAGATACGCAGTATTTT
TRBV5-5	-	TRBJ1-2	-	CASSLVGGANYGYTF	TGTGCCAGCAGCTTGGTTGGCGGCGCTAACTATGGCTACACCTTC
TRBV6-5	-	TRBJ1-4	-	CASRTGPAVNEKLFF	TGTGCCAGCAGGACCGGGCCAGCGGTTAATGAAAAACTGTTTTTT
TRBV6-1	-	TRBJ1-2	-	CASSEAVVNYGYTF	TGTGCCAGCAGTGAAGCTGTAGTTAACTATGGCTACACCTTC
TRBV9	TRBD1	TRBJ1-6	-	CASSPGQGGRSSPLHF	TGTGCCAGCAGCCCCGGACAGGGGGGCAGGAGTTCACCCCTCCACTTT
TRBV4-3	-	TRBJ1-6	-	CASSQDLRESPLHF	TGCGCCAGCAGCCAAGATTTACGGGAATCACCCCTCCACTTT
TRBV12-3/TRBV12-4	-	TRBJ1-3	-	CASCLRAGNTIYF	TGTGCCAGCTGCTTAAGGGCTGGAAACACCATATATTTT
TRBV2	-	TRBJ1-6	few	CASKGSNSNSPLHF	TGTGCCAGCAAAGGCAGCAATTCGAATTCACCCCTCCACTTT
TRBV10-3	TRBD1	TRBJ2-3	-	CAISVSDREKTDTQYF	TGTGCCATCAGTGTGTCGGACAGGGAGAAAACAGATACGCAGTATTTT
TRBV4-2	-	TRBJ1-4	few	CASSQDGGTEKLFF	TGTGCCAGCAGCCAAGATGGCGGGACTGAAAAACTGTTTTTT
TRBV25-1	-	TRBJ2-7	-	CASSEYRADEQYF	TGTGCCAGCAGTGAATATAGGGCCGACGAGCAGTACTTC
TRBV6-5	-	TRBJ1-1	-	CASSYSYNTEAFF	TGTGCCAGCAGTTACTCGTACAACACTGAAGCTTTCTTT
TRBV19	-	TRBJ1-2	-	CASSLEKGTYGYTF	TGTGCCAGTAGTCTAGAGAAAGGCACCTATGGCTACACCTTC